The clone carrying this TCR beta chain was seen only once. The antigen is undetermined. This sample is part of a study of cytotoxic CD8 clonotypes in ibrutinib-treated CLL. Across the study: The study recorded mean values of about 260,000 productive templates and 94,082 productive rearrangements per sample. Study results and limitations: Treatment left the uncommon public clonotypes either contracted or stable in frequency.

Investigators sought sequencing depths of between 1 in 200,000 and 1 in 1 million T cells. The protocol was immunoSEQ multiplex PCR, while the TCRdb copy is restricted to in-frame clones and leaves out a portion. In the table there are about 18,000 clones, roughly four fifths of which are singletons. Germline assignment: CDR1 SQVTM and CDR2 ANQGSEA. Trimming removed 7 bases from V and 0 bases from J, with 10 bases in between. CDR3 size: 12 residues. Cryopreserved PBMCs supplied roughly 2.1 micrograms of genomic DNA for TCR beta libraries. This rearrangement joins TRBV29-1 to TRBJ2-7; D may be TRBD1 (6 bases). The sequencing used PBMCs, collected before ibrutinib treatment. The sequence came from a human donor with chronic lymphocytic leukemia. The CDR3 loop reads CSGGHGSYEQYF. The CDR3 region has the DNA TGCAGCGGGGGGCACGGCTCCTACGAGCAGTACTTC.